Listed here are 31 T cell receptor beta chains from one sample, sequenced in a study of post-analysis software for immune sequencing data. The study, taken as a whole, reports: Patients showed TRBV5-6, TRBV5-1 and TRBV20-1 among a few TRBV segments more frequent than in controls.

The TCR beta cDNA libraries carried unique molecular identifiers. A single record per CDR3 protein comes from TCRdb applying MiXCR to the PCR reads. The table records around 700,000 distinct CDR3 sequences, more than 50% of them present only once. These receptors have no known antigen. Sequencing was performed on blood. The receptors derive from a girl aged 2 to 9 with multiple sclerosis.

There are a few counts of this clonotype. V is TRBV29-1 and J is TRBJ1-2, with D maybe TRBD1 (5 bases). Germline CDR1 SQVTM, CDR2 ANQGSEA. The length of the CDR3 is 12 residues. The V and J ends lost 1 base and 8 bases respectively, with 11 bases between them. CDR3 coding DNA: TGCAGCGTTGAAGTGACAGTCGGGGGCTACACCTTC. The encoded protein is CSVEVTVGGYTF.

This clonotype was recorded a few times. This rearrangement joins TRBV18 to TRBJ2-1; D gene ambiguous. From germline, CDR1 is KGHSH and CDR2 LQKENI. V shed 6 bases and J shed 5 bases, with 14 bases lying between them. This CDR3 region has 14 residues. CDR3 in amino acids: CASSHGNRDNEQFF. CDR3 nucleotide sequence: TGTGCCAGCTCCCACGGTAATAGAGACAATGAGCAGTTCTTC.

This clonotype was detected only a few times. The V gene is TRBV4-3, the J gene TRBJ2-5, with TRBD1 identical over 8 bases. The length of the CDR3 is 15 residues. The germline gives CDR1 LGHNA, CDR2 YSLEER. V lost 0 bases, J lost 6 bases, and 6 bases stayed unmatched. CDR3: CASSQDLDRGKTQYF. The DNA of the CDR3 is TGCGCCAGCAGCCAAGATTTAGACAGGGGAAAGACCCAGTACTTC.

DNA of the CDR3: TGTGCCAGCAGCAAATCCGCTGTAGGTACCTACGAGCAGTACTTC. Residues: CASSKSAVGTYEQYF. The genes are TRBV21-1 and TRBJ2-7; the table's D call of TRBD2 was not tested on the DNA. TRBV21-1 is listed as a pseudogene. The CDR3 has 15 residues.

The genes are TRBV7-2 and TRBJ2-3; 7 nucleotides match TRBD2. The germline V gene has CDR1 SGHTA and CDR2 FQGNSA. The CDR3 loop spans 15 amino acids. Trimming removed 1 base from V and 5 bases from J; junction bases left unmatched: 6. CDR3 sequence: CASSLDSGGGDTQYF. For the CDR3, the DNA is TGTGCCAGCAGCTTAGATTCGGGGGGAGGAGATACGCAGTATTTT.

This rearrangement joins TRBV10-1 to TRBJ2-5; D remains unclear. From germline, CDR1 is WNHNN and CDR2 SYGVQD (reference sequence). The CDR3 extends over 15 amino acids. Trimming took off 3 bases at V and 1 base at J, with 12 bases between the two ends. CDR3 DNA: TGCGCCAGCAGTGAAGACGGCATCGTCCAAGAGACCCAGTACTTC. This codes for CASSEDGIVQETQYF.

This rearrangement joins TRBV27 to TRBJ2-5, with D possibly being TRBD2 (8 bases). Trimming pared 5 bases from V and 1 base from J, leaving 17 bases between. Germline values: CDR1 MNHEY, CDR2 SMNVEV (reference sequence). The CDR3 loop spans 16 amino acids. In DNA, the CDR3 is TGTGCCAGCAGTCCCTCAGCGGGGGACAGCCAAGAGACCCAGTACTTC. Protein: CASSPSAGDSQETQYF.

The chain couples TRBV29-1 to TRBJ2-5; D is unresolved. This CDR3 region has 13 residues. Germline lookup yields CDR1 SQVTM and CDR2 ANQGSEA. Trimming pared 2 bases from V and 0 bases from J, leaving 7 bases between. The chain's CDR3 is CSVEWQNQETQYF. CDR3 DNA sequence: TGCAGCGTTGAATGGCAGAACCAAGAGACCCAGTACTTC.

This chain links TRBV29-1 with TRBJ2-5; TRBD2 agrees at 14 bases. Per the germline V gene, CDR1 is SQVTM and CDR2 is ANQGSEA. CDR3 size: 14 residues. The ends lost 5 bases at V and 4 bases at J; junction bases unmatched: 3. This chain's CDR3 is CSVSGLAGGETQYF. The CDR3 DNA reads TGCAGCGTTTCCGGACTAGCGGGGGGAGAGACCCAGTACTTC.

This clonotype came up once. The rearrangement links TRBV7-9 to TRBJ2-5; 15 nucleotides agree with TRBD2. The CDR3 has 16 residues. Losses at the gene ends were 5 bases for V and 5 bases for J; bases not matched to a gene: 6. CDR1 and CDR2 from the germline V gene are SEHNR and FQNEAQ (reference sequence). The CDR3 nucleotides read TGTGCCAGCAGCCCGGGACTAGCGGGAGGAACGGAGACCCAGTACTTC. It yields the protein CASSPGLAGGTETQYF.

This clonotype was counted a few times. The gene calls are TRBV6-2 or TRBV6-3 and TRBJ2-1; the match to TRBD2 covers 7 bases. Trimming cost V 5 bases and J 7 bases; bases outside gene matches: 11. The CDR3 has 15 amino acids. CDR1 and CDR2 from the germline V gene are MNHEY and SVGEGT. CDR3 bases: TGTGCCAGCAGTCGGGGGGACGGAATACAGAATGAGCAGTTCTTC. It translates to CASSRGDGIQNEQFF.

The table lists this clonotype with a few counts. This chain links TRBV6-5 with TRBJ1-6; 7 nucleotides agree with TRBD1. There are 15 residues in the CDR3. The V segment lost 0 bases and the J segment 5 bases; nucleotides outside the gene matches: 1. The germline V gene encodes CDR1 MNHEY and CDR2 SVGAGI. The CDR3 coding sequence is TGTGCCAGCAGTTACTCAGGGGGCGATAATTCACCCCTCCACTTT. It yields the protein CASSYSGGDNSPLHF.

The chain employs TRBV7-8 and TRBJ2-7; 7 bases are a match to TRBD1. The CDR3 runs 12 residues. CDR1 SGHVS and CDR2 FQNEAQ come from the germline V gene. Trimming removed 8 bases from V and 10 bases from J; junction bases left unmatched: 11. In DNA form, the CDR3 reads TGTGCCAGCTCTTCCGGGACAGAAATTCAGTACTTC. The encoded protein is CASSSGTEIQYF.

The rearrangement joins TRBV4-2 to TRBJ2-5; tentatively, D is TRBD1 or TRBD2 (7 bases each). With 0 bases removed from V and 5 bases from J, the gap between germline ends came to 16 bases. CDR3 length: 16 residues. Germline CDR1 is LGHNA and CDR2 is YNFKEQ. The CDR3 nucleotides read TGTGCCAGCAGCCAAGATCCGTACCAGGGGGGGGAGACCCAGTACTTC. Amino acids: CASSQDPYQGGETQYF.

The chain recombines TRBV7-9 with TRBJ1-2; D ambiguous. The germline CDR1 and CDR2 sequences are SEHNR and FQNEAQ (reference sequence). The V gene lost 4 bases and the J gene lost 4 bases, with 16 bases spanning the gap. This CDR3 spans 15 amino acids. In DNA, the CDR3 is TGTGCCAGCAGCTCCCCCCGGGAGGGAGGCTATGGCTACACCTTC. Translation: CASSSPREGGYGYTF.

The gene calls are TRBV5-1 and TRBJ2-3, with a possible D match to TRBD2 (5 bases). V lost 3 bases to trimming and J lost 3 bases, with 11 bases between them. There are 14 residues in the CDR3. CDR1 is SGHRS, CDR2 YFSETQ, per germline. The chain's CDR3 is CASSSQLGTDTQYF. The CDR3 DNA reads TGCGCCAGCAGCTCGCAACTAGGGACAGATACGCAGTATTTT.

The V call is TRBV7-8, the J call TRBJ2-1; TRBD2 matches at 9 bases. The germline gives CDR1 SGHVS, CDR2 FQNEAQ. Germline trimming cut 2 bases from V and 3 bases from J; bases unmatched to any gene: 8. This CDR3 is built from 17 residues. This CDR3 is CASSLRLAGVDYNEQFF. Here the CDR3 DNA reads TGTGCCAGCAGCTTAAGATTAGCGGGAGTAGACTACAATGAGCAGTTCTTC.

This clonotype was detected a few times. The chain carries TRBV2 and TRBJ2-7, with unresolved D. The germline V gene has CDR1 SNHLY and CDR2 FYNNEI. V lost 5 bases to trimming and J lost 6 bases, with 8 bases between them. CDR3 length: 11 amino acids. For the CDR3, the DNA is TGTGCCAGCAGTCTCCAGAGCGAGCAGTACTTC. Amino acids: CASSLQSEQYF.

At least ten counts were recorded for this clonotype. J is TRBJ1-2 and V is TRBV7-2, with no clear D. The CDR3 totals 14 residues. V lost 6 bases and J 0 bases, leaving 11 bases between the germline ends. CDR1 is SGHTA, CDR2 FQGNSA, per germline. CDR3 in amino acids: CASSLTGTNYGYTF. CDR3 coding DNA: TGTGCCAGCAGTCTTACGGGGACTAACTATGGCTACACCTTC.

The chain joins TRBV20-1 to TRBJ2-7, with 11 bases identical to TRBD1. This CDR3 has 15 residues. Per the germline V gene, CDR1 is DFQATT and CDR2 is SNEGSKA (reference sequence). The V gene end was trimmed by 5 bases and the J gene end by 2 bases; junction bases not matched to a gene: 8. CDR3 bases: TGCAGTGCTCGGTCCCCGGGACAGGGGGCCTACGAGCAGTACTTC. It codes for CSARSPGQGAYEQYF.

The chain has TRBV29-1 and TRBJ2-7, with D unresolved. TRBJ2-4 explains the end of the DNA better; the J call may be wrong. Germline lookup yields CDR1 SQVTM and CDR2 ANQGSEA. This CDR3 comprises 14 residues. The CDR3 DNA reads TGCAGCGTTGAACCAACCTACAAGCGAGGCATTCAGTACTTC. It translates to CSVEPTYKRGIQYF.

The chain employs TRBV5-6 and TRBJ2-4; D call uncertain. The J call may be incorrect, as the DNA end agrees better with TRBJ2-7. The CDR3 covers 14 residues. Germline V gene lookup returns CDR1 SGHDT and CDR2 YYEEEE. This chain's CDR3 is CASSFSPGYYEQYF. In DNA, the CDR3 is TGTGCCAGCAGCTTCAGTCCCGGGTACTACGAGCAGTACTTC.

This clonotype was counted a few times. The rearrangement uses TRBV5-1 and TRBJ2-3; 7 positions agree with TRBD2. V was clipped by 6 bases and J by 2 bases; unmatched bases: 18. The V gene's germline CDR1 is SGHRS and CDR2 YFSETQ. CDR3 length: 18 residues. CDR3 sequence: CASKWGGREGSFTDTQYF. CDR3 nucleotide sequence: TGCGCCAGCAAGTGGGGTGGTAGGGAGGGTTCCTTCACAGATACGCAGTATTTT.

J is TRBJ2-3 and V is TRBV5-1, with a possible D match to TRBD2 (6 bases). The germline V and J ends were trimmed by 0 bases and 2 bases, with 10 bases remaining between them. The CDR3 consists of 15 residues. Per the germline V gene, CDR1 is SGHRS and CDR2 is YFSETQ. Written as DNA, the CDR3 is TGCGCCAGCAGCTTGGGTTTGCGGGACACAGATACGCAGTATTTT. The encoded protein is CASSLGLRDTDTQYF. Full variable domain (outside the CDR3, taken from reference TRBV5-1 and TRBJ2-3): KAGVTQTPRYLIKTRGQQVTLSCSPISGHRSVSWYQQTPGQGLQFLFEYFSETQRNKGNFPGRFSGRQFSNSRSEMNVSTLELGDSALYLCASSLGLRDTDTQYFGPGTRLTVL.

The CDR3 protein is CASTPGQGAYNEQFF. In DNA, the CDR3 is TGTGCCAGCACCCCGGGACAGGGGGCCTACAATGAGCAGTTCTTC. V usage is TRBV27 and J usage is TRBJ2-1; TRBD1 matches 11 bases. The CDR3 loop spans 15 amino acids. With 7 bases clipped from V and 2 bases from J, the junction kept 4 bases outside the gene matches. Germline loops: CDR1 MNHEY, CDR2 SMNVEV (reference sequence).

The CDR3 is CASSTGYGYTF. In DNA form, the CDR3 reads TGTGCCAGCAGTACAGGGTATGGCTACACCTTC. The chain is built from TRBV12-3 or TRBV12-4 and TRBJ1-2; a weak D match, TRBD1 (6 bases). The CDR3 is made up of 11 amino acids. Trimming removed 5 bases from V and 5 bases from J, with 6 bases in between.

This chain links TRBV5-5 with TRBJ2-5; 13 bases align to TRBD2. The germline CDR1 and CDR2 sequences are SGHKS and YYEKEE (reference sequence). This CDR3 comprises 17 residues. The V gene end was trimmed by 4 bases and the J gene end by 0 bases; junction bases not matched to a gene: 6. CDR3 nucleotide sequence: TGTGCCAGCAGCAACCTTGGGACTAGCGGGAACCAAGAGACCCAGTACTTC. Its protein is CASSNLGTSGNQETQYF.

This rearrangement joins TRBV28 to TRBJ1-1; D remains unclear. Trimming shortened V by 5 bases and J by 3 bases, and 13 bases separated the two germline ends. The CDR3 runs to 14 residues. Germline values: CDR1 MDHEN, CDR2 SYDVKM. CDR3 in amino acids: CASSLLGRDTEAFF. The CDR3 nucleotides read TGTGCCAGCAGTCTTCTAGGACGGGACACTGAAGCTTTCTTT.

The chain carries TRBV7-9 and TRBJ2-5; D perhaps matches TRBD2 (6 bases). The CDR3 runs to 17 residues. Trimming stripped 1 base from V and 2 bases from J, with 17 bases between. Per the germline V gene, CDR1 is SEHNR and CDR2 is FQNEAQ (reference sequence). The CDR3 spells CASSLGSGSGSQETQYF. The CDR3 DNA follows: TGTGCCAGCAGCTTAGGATCGGGTAGCGGTTCTCAAGAGACCCAGTACTTC.

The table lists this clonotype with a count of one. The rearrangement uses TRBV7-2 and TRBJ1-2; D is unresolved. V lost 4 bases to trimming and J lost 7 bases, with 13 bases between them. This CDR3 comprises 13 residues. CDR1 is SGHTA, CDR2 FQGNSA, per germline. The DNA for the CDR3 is TGTGCCAGCAGCTCGCCCGACGGGGTTGGCTACACCTTC. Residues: CASSSPDGVGYTF.

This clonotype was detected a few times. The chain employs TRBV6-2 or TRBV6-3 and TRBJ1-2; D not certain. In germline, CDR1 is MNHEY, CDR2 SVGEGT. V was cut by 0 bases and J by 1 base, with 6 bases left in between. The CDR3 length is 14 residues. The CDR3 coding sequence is TGTGCCAGCAGTTACTCAGGAAATAACTATGGCTACACCTTC. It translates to CASSYSGNNYGYTF.